These T cell receptor beta chains were read from a single sample in a study of T cell repertoires in cytomegalovirus infection. TCRdb reprocessed the reads with MiXCR, giving one entry per CDR3 protein. The sample lists some 220,000 distinct CDR3 sequences; 5% to 8.5% were seen once. Sequenced: PBMCs. Receptors were obtained from a human donor in good health (CMV status not recorded). Some clones in this sample may be carry-over from other donors' samples. CDR3s include the opening cysteine and the closing phenylalanine or tryptophan. The D gene is left open where the match is weak. Clone size is given for some rows only: seen once, a few or many times, or a class if the clone is expanded.

length: 16; J: TRBJ2-6; D: -; size: many; V: TRBV7-2; DNA: TGTGCCAGCAGCTTAGTTTTTCCCTCTGGGGCCAACGTCCTGACTTTC; CDR3: CASSLVFPSGANVLTF
length: 15; J: TRBJ1-5; D: -; size: many; V: TRBV2; DNA: TGTGCCAGCAGTCGAAGCCCTATCTTGTACCAGCCCCAGCATTTT; CDR3: CASSRSPILYQPQHF
length: 16; J: TRBJ1-1; D: -; size: many; V: TRBV7-9; DNA: TGTGCCAGCAGCTTAGAACCTTTAGGAGGAAACACTGAAGCTTTCTTT; CDR3: CASSLEPLGGNTEAFF
length: 13; J: TRBJ1-5; D: TRBD1; size: many; V: TRBV6-2/TRBV6-3; DNA: TGTGCCAGCAGTCACAGGGGAAATCAGCCCCAGCATTTT; CDR3: CASSHRGNQPQHF
length: 14; J: TRBJ2-5; D: -; size: many; V: TRBV7-2; DNA: TGTGCCAGCAGCTTAGAACCGGGGGGCGAGACCCAGTACTTC; CDR3: CASSLEPGGETQYF
length: 14; J: TRBJ1-1; D: -; size: many; V: TRBV7-2; DNA: TGTGCCAGCAGCTTGTATCCGGAGGTCCCTGAAGCTTTCTTT; CDR3: CASSLYPEVPEAFF
length: 14; J: TRBJ1-1; D: TRBD1; size: many; V: TRBV5-6; DNA: TGTGCCAGCAGCACAACAGGGGAGGGCACTGAAGCTTTCTTT; CDR3: CASSTTGEGTEAFF
length: 18; J: TRBJ1-6; D: -; size: few; V: TRBV14; DNA: TGTGCCAGCAGCCAAGACGGGTTCGGGAGCTCCTATAATTCACCCCTCCACTTT; CDR3: CASSQDGFGSSYNSPLHF
length: 15; J: TRBJ1-4; D: -; size: few; V: TRBV12-3/TRBV12-4; DNA: TGTGCCAGCAGTTTCATCAGGGCAACTAATGAAAAACTGTTTTTT; CDR3: CASSFIRATNEKLFF
length: 16; J: TRBJ1-6; D: -; size: few; V: TRBV25-1; DNA: TGTGCCAGCAGTGTCCCTGGACTGTTCTATAATTCACCCCTCCACTTT; CDR3: CASSVPGLFYNSPLHF
length: 12; J: TRBJ2-7; D: TRBD1; size: -; V: TRBV28; DNA: TGTGCCAGCAGTTCCGACAGGGTTGAGCAGTACTTC; CDR3: CASSSDRVEQYF
length: 15; J: TRBJ2-1; D: -; size: many; V: TRBV2; DNA: TGTGCCAGCAGTGAAGGGCTTGCAGGCTACAATGAGCAGTTCTTC; CDR3: CASSEGLAGYNEQFF
length: 15; J: TRBJ2-3; D: -; size: -; V: TRBV20-1; DNA: TGCAGTGCTTCGCGGAGCCCCGAGGGCACAGATACGCAGTATTTT; CDR3: CSASRSPEGTDTQYF
length: 12; J: TRBJ2-3; D: -; size: many; V: TRBV29-1; DNA: TGCAGCGTTGTGACCGGCACAGATACGCAGTATTTT; CDR3: CSVVTGTDTQYF
length: 14; J: TRBJ1-1; D: -; size: many; V: TRBV7-2; DNA: TGTGCCAGCAGCCCACATAGACAGAACACTGAAGCTTTCTTT; CDR3: CASSPHRQNTEAFF
length: 15; J: TRBJ2-5; D: -; size: many; V: TRBV2; DNA: TGTGCCAGCAGTGATGGGGGGGCCGCCCAAGAGACCCAGTACTTC; CDR3: CASSDGGAAQETQYF
length: 15; J: TRBJ1-2; D: -; size: few; V: TRBV4-2; DNA: TGTGCCAGCAGCCAAGATACGGGGTCAAACTATGGCTACACCTTC; CDR3: CASSQDTGSNYGYTF
length: 16; J: TRBJ1-3; D: TRBD1; size: many; V: TRBV10-3; DNA: TGTGCCATCAGTGAAGGACAGGGGGCCTCTGGAAACACCATATATTTT; CDR3: CAISEGQGASGNTIYF
length: 13; J: TRBJ1-1; D: -; size: many; V: TRBV7-2; DNA: TGTGCCAGCAGCTACGGGAGGGACACTGAAGCTTTCTTT; CDR3: CASSYGRDTEAFF
length: 15; J: TRBJ1-5; D: -; size: many; V: TRBV7-2; DNA: TGTGCCAGCAGCTCTGGGAGAGTCAGCAATCAGCCCCAGCATTTT; CDR3: CASSSGRVSNQPQHF
length: 15; J: TRBJ1-3; D: -; size: many; V: TRBV7-2; DNA: TGTGCCAGCAGCTTAGAGGCGGCAGGAGGAAACACCATATATTTT; CDR3: CASSLEAAGGNTIYF
length: 15; J: TRBJ1-5; D: TRBD1; size: many; V: TRBV6-1; DNA: TGTGCCAGCAGCAACCTAGGACAGGGTAATCAGCCCCAGCATTTT; CDR3: CASSNLGQGNQPQHF
length: 16; J: TRBJ2-3; D: -; size: many; V: TRBV7-2; DNA: TGTGCCAGCAGCTTAGCCCGCAGCCCTTCAACGGATACGCAGTATTTT; CDR3: CASSLARSPSTDTQYF
length: 17; J: TRBJ2-2; D: TRBD1; size: -; V: TRBV19; DNA: TGTGCCAGTAGTATTCAAGACAGGGGAGGCGTGATCGGGGAGCTGTTTTTT; CDR3: CASSIQDRGGVIGELFF
length: 14; J: TRBJ2-5; D: -; size: many; V: TRBV7-6; DNA: TGTGCCAGCAGCTTAGCTCCAGTTACGCAGACCCAGTACTTC; CDR3: CASSLAPVTQTQYF
length: 15; J: TRBJ2-5; D: -; size: many; V: TRBV9; DNA: TGTGCCAGCAGCGTATCTCCAAGCCGAGACGAGACCCAGTACTTC; CDR3: CASSVSPSRDETQYF
length: 14; J: TRBJ1-1; D: -; size: few; V: TRBV29-1; DNA: TGCAGCGTTGTCGGGAAACAGGCGACCACTGAAGCTTTCTTT; CDR3: CSVVGKQATTEAFF
length: 13; J: TRBJ2-1; D: TRBD2; size: -; V: TRBV30; DNA: TGTGCCTGGAGCAGGACTAGATGGCATGAGCAGTTCTTC; CDR3: CAWSRTRWHEQFF
length: 12; J: TRBJ1-2; D: -; size: many; V: TRBV7-2; DNA: TGTGCCAGCAGCTTCCTTGGACGTGGCTACACCTTC; CDR3: CASSFLGRGYTF
length: 17; J: TRBJ1-1; D: TRBD1; size: few; V: TRBV6-5; DNA: TGTGCCAGCAGTTACTCGACTTATGGACAGGGAGGAGTGGAAGCTTTCTTT; CDR3: CASSYSTYGQGGVEAFF
length: 16; J: TRBJ1-1; D: -; size: -; V: TRBV20-1; DNA: TGCAGTGCTAGAGATCGTCGTTTTGGGCAGGGTATTTCGGCTTTCTTT; CDR3: CSARDRRFGQGISAFF
length: 15; J: TRBJ1-4; D: TRBD1; size: many; V: TRBV20-1; DNA: TGCAGTGCTATTCCGGGACAGACCAGAGATGAAAAACTGTTTTTT; CDR3: CSAIPGQTRDEKLFF
length: 15; J: TRBJ2-5; D: -; size: once; V: TRBV5-1; DNA: TGCGCCAGCACTTCGGGCGGGACTTCACAAGAGACCCAGTACTTC; CDR3: CASTSGGTSQETQYF
length: 13; J: TRBJ2-1; D: -; size: -; V: TRBV6-2/TRBV6-3; DNA: TGTGCCAGCAGGACCGGGAACTACAATGAGCAGTTCTTC; CDR3: CASRTGNYNEQFF
length: 12; J: TRBJ1-1; D: -; size: many; V: TRBV29-1; DNA: TGCAGCGCCGGGGCCGGTCGAACTGAAGCTTTCTTT; CDR3: CSAGAGRTEAFF
length: 16; J: TRBJ2-1; D: TRBD1; size: many; V: TRBV7-2; DNA: TGTGCCAGCAGCTTGGCCCGACAGGGGAGGCACAATGAGCAGTTCTTC; CDR3: CASSLARQGRHNEQFF
length: 12; J: TRBJ2-7; D: -; size: many; V: TRBV20-1; DNA: TGCAGTGCGAGTCGGGGGGCCAACGAGCAGTACTTC; CDR3: CSASRGANEQYF
length: 14; J: TRBJ1-3; D: -; size: many; V: TRBV7-2; DNA: TGTGCCAGCAGCGTAGGGGGGGCTGGAAACACCATATATTTT; CDR3: CASSVGGAGNTIYF
length: 12; J: TRBJ2-7; D: -; size: few; V: TRBV29-1; DNA: TGCAGCGTTGAGGGCAGTAACTACGAGCAGTACTTC; CDR3: CSVEGSNYEQYF
length: 15; J: TRBJ2-5; D: TRBD2; size: many; V: TRBV20-1; DNA: TGCAGTGCTAGAGATCCACTAGCGGGGGGAGAGACCCAGTACTTC; CDR3: CSARDPLAGGETQYF
length: 12; J: TRBJ2-7; D: -; size: -; V: TRBV20-1; DNA: TGCAGTGCTCCTCGCAGGGGCTACGAGCAGTACTTC; CDR3: CSAPRRGYEQYF
length: 12; J: TRBJ1-5; D: -; size: many; V: TRBV28; DNA: TGTGCCAGCACCCTATTTGGGGGGCCCCAGCATTTT; CDR3: CASTLFGGPQHF
length: 15; J: TRBJ2-4; D: -; size: many; V: TRBV27; DNA: TGTGCCAGCACCCCAGTCCCAGGGACCGGGAACATTCAGTACTTC; CDR3: CASTPVPGTGNIQYF
length: 14; J: TRBJ2-5; D: -; size: many; V: TRBV6-6; DNA: TGTGCCAGCAGGCCCACGCGCGGAGGGGAGACCCAGTACTTC; CDR3: CASRPTRGGETQYF
length: 13; J: TRBJ1-2; D: -; size: many; V: TRBV10-2; DNA: TGCGCCAGCAGTGATACAGCTAACTATGGCTACACCTTC; CDR3: CASSDTANYGYTF
length: 16; J: TRBJ2-5; D: TRBD2; size: many; V: TRBV12-3/TRBV12-4; DNA: TGTGCCAGCAGTTGGGGACTAGCGGGGGGGGCGGAGACCCAGTACTTC; CDR3: CASSWGLAGGAETQYF
length: 13; J: TRBJ1-5; D: -; size: many; V: TRBV6-5; DNA: TGTGCCAGCAGTTACAGGGTCAATCAGCCCCAGCATTTT; CDR3: CASSYRVNQPQHF
length: 14; J: TRBJ2-2; D: -; size: many; V: TRBV20-1; DNA: TGCAGTGCCCCCTCTAGAGGAGGAGCCGGGGAGCTGTTTTTT; CDR3: CSAPSRGGAGELFF
length: 19; J: TRBJ1-5; D: -; size: many; V: TRBV23-1; DNA: TGCGCCAGCAGTCAATCTGTATGGCCGAGGGTTCGCGGCAATCAGCCCCAGCATTTT; CDR3: CASSQSVWPRVRGNQPQHF
length: 17; J: TRBJ1-1; D: -; size: many; V: TRBV6-2/TRBV6-3; DNA: TGTGCCAGCAGTTACTCGAGAGGTTCGCGAGAGTGGACAAGAGCTTTCTTT; CDR3: CASSYSRGSREWTRAFF
length: 12; J: TRBJ1-1; D: -; size: many; V: TRBV7-2; DNA: TGTGCCAGCAGCTTAGTTGTAGCTGAAGCTTTCTTT; CDR3: CASSLVVAEAFF
length: 14; J: TRBJ2-7; D: TRBD1; size: many; V: TRBV20-1; DNA: TGCAGTGCTAGGGGGGCAGGGGGCACTTACGAGCAGTACTTC; CDR3: CSARGAGGTYEQYF